One and the same sample provided the 24 T cell receptor beta chains below, sequenced in a study of CD8+CD57+ T cells in acquired aplastic anemia. Profiling of TCR beta VDJ combinations and CDR3 sequences used genomic DNA as template. TCRdb re-analysed the reads in MiXCR, keeping a single row per CDR3 protein. The data hold 200,000 or so distinct CDR3 sequences, with around 65% observed a single time. Sequencing was done on a sample of sorted CD4+, CD8+, or CD8+CD57+ T cells (not recorded which) from PBMCs. The source is a human donor with severe aplastic anemia or a healthy control (not recorded which).

This clonotype was seen only once. V and J are TRBV7-6 and TRBJ1-6; D is unresolved. CDR1 is SGHVS and CDR2 is FNYEAQ in the germline V gene. The CDR3 totals 13 residues. Trimming left V 4 bases short and J 2 bases short, with 3 bases between. The CDR3 here is CASSSAYNSPLHF. The DNA of the CDR3 is TGTGCCAGCAGCTCGGCCTATAATTCACCCCTCCACTTT. Combining the CDR3 with reference TRBV7-6 and TRBJ1-6 gives the whole variable domain GAGVSQSPRYKVTKRGQDVALRCDPISGHVSLYWYRQALGQGPEFLTYFNYEAQQDKSGLPNDRFSAERPEGSISTLTIQRTEQRDSAMYRCASSSAYNSPLHFGNGTRLTVT.

The V and J genes are TRBV7-9 and TRBJ2-5; 9 bases are shared with TRBD2. V lost 1 base to trimming and J lost 5 bases; unmatched junction nucleotides: 5. The germline CDR1 and CDR2 sequences are SEHNR and FQNEAQ (reference sequence). The CDR3 length is 15 residues. CDR3 loop: CASSLGRGGGETQYF. CDR3 sequence (DNA): TGTGCCAGCAGCTTAGGGCGGGGGGGGGGGGAGACCCAGTACTTC.

This chain links TRBV20-1 with TRBJ2-5, with 9 bases aligning to TRBD2. Germline V gene data show CDR1 as DFQATT and CDR2 as SNEGSKA (reference sequence). V was pared by 0 bases and J by 7 bases, with 9 bases of the junction left unmatched. The CDR3 spans 15 residues. The CDR3 protein is CSARDGIAGDVTQYF. CDR3 bases: TGCAGTGCTAGAGATGGAATAGCGGGAGATGTGACCCAGTACTTC.

The chain combines TRBV24-1 with TRBJ2-1; the D call may be TRBD1 or TRBD2 (5 bases each). This CDR3 region has 16 residues. Per the germline V gene, CDR1 is KGHDR and CDR2 is SFDVKD. V dropped 2 bases and J dropped 5 bases, with 15 bases sitting between them. CDR3 in amino acids: CATSDWGGPDDNEQFF. The CDR3 bases are TGTGCCACCAGTGATTGGGGCGGGCCAGATGACAATGAGCAGTTCTTC.

V is TRBV7-9 and J is TRBJ2-5; the D gene is possibly TRBD1 (5 bases). CDR1 is SEHNR and CDR2 is FQNEAQ in the germline V gene (reference sequence). Trimming stripped 2 bases from V and 5 bases from J, with 12 bases between. The CDR3 covers 14 residues. The CDR3 DNA sequence: TGTGCCAGCAGCTTACAGGGTGGATCGGAGACCCAGTACTTC. Protein: CASSLQGGSETQYF.

This clonotype was seen more than once but under ten times. The CDR3 loop is CASSDGNLPYGYTF. The CDR3 nucleotides read TGTGCCAGCAGTGACGGCAACCTACCTTATGGCTACACCTTC. The chain carries TRBV25-1 and TRBJ1-2; D remains unclear. The CDR3 is made up of 14 amino acids. Trimming removed 3 bases from V and 5 bases from J, with 13 bases in between. Germline values: CDR1 MGHDK, CDR2 SYGVNS.

The DNA of the CDR3 is TGCAGCGTCGGGGGGGGGGCTGGCTACGAGCAGTACTTC. Its translation is CSVGGGAGYEQYF. The genes are TRBV29-1 and TRBJ2-7; 8 bases map to TRBD2. V trimming: 6 bases; J trimming: 3 bases; junction bases outside the gene matches: 7. CDR3 length: 13 residues. Germline values: CDR1 SQVTM, CDR2 ANQGSEA.

The rearrangement links TRBV20-1 to TRBJ2-2; no firm D call. This CDR3 contains 12 residues. V lost 1 base and J lost 3, with 3 bases in between. Germline V gene lookup returns CDR1 DFQATT and CDR2 SNEGSKA (reference sequence). CDR3 DNA sequence: TGCAGTGCTAGAGCGCACACCGGGGAGCTGTTTTTT. Protein: CSARAHTGELFF.

The J gene is TRBJ2-7, the V gene TRBV25-1; no definite D call. Germline V CDR1 and CDR2: MGHDK, SYGVNS. The length of the CDR3 is 16 residues. The V end lost 5 bases, the J end lost 0 bases, and 17 bases lay between the germline ends. CDR3 region: CASSPNRRPSSYEQYF. CDR3 nucleotide sequence: TGTGCCAGCAGTCCTAACAGAAGACCAAGCTCCTACGAGCAGTACTTC.

This sequence joins TRBV7-9 and TRBJ1-5; D unclear. This CDR3 has 18 amino acids. In germline, CDR1 is SEHNR, CDR2 FQNEAQ (reference sequence). The V gene lost 1 base and the J gene lost 0 bases, with 16 bases spanning the gap. The CDR3 DNA sequence: TGTGCCAGCAGCTTAGGGACTTTCGGGGTCTATAGCAATCAGCCCCAGCATTTT. This sequence encodes CASSLGTFGVYSNQPQHF.

The chain carries TRBV10-3 and TRBJ1-2; D is possibly TRBD1 (5 bases). The length of the CDR3 is 15 residues. Germline V gene lookup returns CDR1 ENHRY and CDR2 SYGVKD. V lost 5 bases and J lost 7, with 20 bases in between. In DNA form, the CDR3 reads TGTGCCATCAGTTTTTCCGGGACCCTAGGCTCTGGCTACACCTTC. Its protein product is CAISFSGTLGSGYTF.

The chain uses TRBV15 and TRBJ2-3; 8 bases map to TRBD1. V was pared by 0 bases and J by 5 bases, with 10 bases of the junction left unmatched. CDR1 LNHNV and CDR2 YYDKDF come from the germline V gene (reference sequence). CDR3 length: 17 amino acids. The CDR3 DNA follows: TGTGCCACCAGCAGAGATCAGGGGGCCACTAGAGGAGATACGCAGTATTTT. Its translation is CATSRDQGATRGDTQYF.

This clonotype has at least ten counts. The rearrangement links TRBV4-1 to TRBJ1-5; D is undetermined. Germline V gene data show CDR1 as MGHRA and CDR2 as YSYEKL. CDR3 length equals 15 residues. The V end was cut by 4 bases, the J end by 0 bases, with 10 bases between. This CDR3 is CASSPHTDSNQPQHF. CDR3 DNA: TGCGCCAGCAGCCCTCACACAGATAGCAATCAGCCCCAGCATTTT.

In this sample, this clonotype turned up a few times. The chain recombines TRBV7-2 with TRBJ2-7; the D is unclear. CDR1 and CDR2 from the germline V gene are SGHTA and FQGNSA. Trimming removed 1 base from V and 0 bases from J, with 7 bases in between. This CDR3 contains 14 residues. CDR3 DNA: TGTGCCAGCAGCTTAGACTGGAGCTCCTACGAGCAGTACTTC. It translates to CASSLDWSSYEQYF.

This chain links TRBV7-3 with TRBJ1-6; 9 nucleotides line up with TRBD1. Trimming took 3 bases from V and 7 from J; bases not matched to a gene: 16. Germline lookup yields CDR1 SGHTA and CDR2 FQGTGA. CDR3 length: 19 residues. CDR3 nucleotides: TGTGCCAGCAGCTTGGGACCGGACAGGGGAGGGTTCGGGAATTCACCCCTCCACTTT. Amino acid sequence: CASSLGPDRGGFGNSPLHF.

The chain employs TRBV12-5 and TRBJ2-3; D remains unclear. This CDR3 has 12 amino acids. The germline CDR1 and CDR2 sequences are LGHNT and FRNRAP. V gave up 5 bases and J gave up 7 bases, with 10 bases separating them. The CDR3 spells CASGVSANTQYF. The CDR3 nucleotides are TGTGCTAGTGGTGTTTCCGCGAATACGCAGTATTTT.

The rearrangement uses TRBV29-1 and TRBJ2-7, with D unresolved. V was clipped by 6 bases and J by 2 bases, with 14 bases between them. CDR1 is SQVTM and CDR2 is ANQGSEA in the germline V gene. This CDR3 has 13 amino acids. The CDR3 DNA is TGCAGCGTAGTGACTTCTACGCCCTACGAGCAGTACTTC. It yields the protein CSVVTSTPYEQYF.

The J gene is TRBJ1-4, the V gene TRBV5-1; no clear D gene. Germline-derived CDR1 and CDR2 are SGHRS and YFSETQ. V was trimmed by 0 bases and J by 5 bases, leaving 17 bases between them. CDR3 size: 17 residues. CDR3 nucleotides: TGCGCCAGCAGCTTGGGTTTGGGTTCCCGAGCGAATGAAAAACTGTTTTTT. This translates into CASSLGLGSRANEKLFF.

V usage is TRBV20-1 and J usage is TRBJ1-1; the D is unclear. Trimming left V 6 bases short and J 2 bases short, with 13 bases between. CDR1 and CDR2 (germline): DFQATT, SNEGSKA (reference sequence). This CDR3 comprises 13 residues. As DNA, the CDR3 is TGCAGTGCCAGCAGCGGCAGTAACACTGAAGCTTTCTTT. It codes for CSASSGSNTEAFF.

This chain uses TRBV19 with TRBJ2-7; D is undetermined. Germline V lookup: CDR1 LNHDA, CDR2 SQIVND (reference sequence). Trimming shortened V by 3 bases and J by 0 bases, and 9 bases separated the two germline ends. This CDR3 comprises 14 residues. CDR3 amino acids: CASSITATSYEQYF. The CDR3 coding sequence is TGTGCCAGTAGTATCACAGCCACCTCCTACGAGCAGTACTTC.

V usage is TRBV6-5 and J usage is TRBJ1-1; unclear D gene. Germline-derived CDR1 and CDR2 are MNHEY and SVGAGI. CDR3 length: 13 residues. Trimming removed 0 bases from V and 3 bases from J, with 5 bases in between. DNA for the CDR3: TGTGCCAGCAGTTACTCTAAGTACACTGAAGCTTTCTTT. Its protein is CASSYSKYTEAFF.

Of note for this clonotype: An end of the junction differs from the germline gene, which may be a read error. The chain links TRBV4-1 to TRBJ2-3; 7 positions match TRBD1. The CDR3 loop spans 14 amino acids. The germline CDR1 and CDR2 sequences are MGHRA and YSYEKL. CDR3 in DNA: TGCGTCAGCAGCACTTACAGGGGTGCAGATACGCGGTATTTT. This encodes CVSSTYRGADTRYF.

The chain is built from TRBV7-9 and TRBJ1-6; possible D gene TRBD1, 5 bases. Trimming cost V 5 bases and J 8 bases, with 16 bases left between them. This CDR3 comprises 15 residues. Germline V gene lookup returns CDR1 SEHNR and CDR2 FQNEAQ (reference sequence). The DNA of the CDR3 is TGTGCCAGCAGCCCAGCAGGGCGGCCTGATTCACCCCTCCACTTT. It is translated as CASSPAGRPDSPLHF.

V is TRBV6-5 and J is TRBJ1-5; 7 bases map to TRBD1. CDR1 and CDR2 from the germline V gene are MNHEY and SVGAGI. V dropped 2 bases and J dropped 4; count of bases not matched to a gene: 2. The CDR3 spans 14 residues. The CDR3, as DNA: TGTGCCAGCAGTTACGCACAGGGGAATCAGCCCCAGCATTTT. Its translation is CASSYAQGNQPQHF.